Shown below are 24 T cell receptor beta chains from a single sample sequenced in a study of cytomegalovirus exposure and HLA in healthy donors listed by TCRdb under 2017. The library was made by the immunoSEQ multiplex PCR assay. A mixture of 60 forward primers for TCR Vbeta segments and 13 reverse primers for TCR Jbeta segments was used in the multiplex PCR. TCRdb provides this immuneACCESS table in a form limited to in-frame rearrangements. Some clones are lacking; in checked studies, under half of them reflect an unresolved V gene, and why the rest are absent is not known. The sample has tens of thousands of clones on record, around 82% of them singletons. Together, the top ten hold over 9.5% of the sample. The sample taken for sequencing was PBMCs. The receptors here all came from a woman aged 18-35 years in good health and CMV-seropositive.

The J gene is TRBJ2-1, the V gene TRBV7-3; TRBD2 agrees at 7 bases. CDR1 is SGHTA and CDR2 is FQGTGA in the germline V gene. This CDR3 comprises 16 residues. Trimming cost V 5 bases and J 1 base; bases outside gene matches: 8. CDR3 bases: TGTGCCAGCAGCGCTGCGTTCGGGAGGTCCTACAATGAGCAGTTCTTC. This encodes CASSAAFGRSYNEQFF.

CDR3 in DNA: TGTGCCAGCAGCCCGACTAGCGCCTTGTACAATGAGCAGTTCTTC. Translated: CASSPTSALYNEQFF. V is TRBV7-3 and J is TRBJ2-1; 8 bases are a match to TRBD2. The CDR3 contains 15 residues. V was clipped by 5 bases and J by 4 bases; unmatched bases: 7. Per the germline V gene, CDR1 is SGHTA and CDR2 is FQGTGA. The full variable domain, its missing parts supplied by reference TRBV7-3 and TRBJ2-1, is GAGVSQTPSNKVTEKGKYVELRCDPISGHTALYWYRQSLGQGPEFLIYFQGTGAADDSGLPNDRFFAVRPEGSVSTLKIQRTERGDSAVYLCASSPTSALYNEQFFGPGTRLTVL.

This clone was seen once. This rearrangement joins TRBV5-1 to TRBJ2-1; 10 bases align to TRBD2. V was pared by 2 bases and J by 8 bases, with 7 bases of the junction left unmatched. Germline V gene sequence: CDR1 SGHRS, CDR2 YFSETQ. The CDR3 consists of 15 residues. CDR3 nucleotides: TGCGCCAGCAGCTTAGCGGGAGGGCCATTCGATGAGCAGTTCTTC. This codes for CASSLAGGPFDEQFF. The complete variable domain, with remaining parts taken from reference TRBV5-1 and TRBJ2-1, reads KAGVTQTPRYLIKTRGQQVTLSCSPISGHRSVSWYQQTPGQGLQFLFEYFSETQRNKGNFPGRFSGRQFSNSRSEMNVSTLELGDSALYLCASSLAGGPFDEQFFGPGTRLTVL.

The rearrangement joins TRBV28 to TRBJ2-5; 8 bases fit TRBD2. CDR1 is MDHEN and CDR2 is SYDVKM in the germline V gene. Trimming removed 9 bases from V and 5 bases from J; junction bases left unmatched: 2. The CDR3 consists of 11 residues. In nucleotides, the CDR3 is TGTGCCAGTTCTAGCGGGGAGACCCAGTACTTC. It translates to CASSSGETQYF.

As to this clone: Germline and junction disagree at one end, which may indicate a read error. The CDR3, as DNA: TGCGCCAGCAGCAAGGGAGACACCGGGGAGCCGTTTTTT. Translation: CASSKGDTGEPFF. The chain couples TRBV5-1 to TRBJ2-2, with TRBD2 as a possible D gene (5 bases). This CDR3 is built from 13 residues. CDR1 and CDR2 (germline): SGHRS, YFSETQ.

The chain uses TRBV4-3 and TRBJ1-5, with 8 bases identical to TRBD1. The trim removed 4 bases at V and 1 base at J, leaving 12 bases unmatched. Per germline, CDR1 LGHNA and CDR2 YSLEER. The CDR3 is 18 residues long. DNA for the CDR3: TGCGCCAGCAGCCTTCCAAAGCCGGGACAGGAGAGCAATCAGCCCCAGCATTTT. This codes for CASSLPKPGQESNQPQHF.

The chain is built from TRBV19 and TRBJ1-1; possible D gene TRBD1, 6 bases. Germline V gene lookup returns CDR1 LNHDA and CDR2 SQIVND (reference sequence). Trimming removed 1 base at V and 3 bases at J, with 12 bases between. The CDR3 contains 15 residues. This CDR3 is CASSIGARGDTEAFF. The CDR3 DNA reads TGTGCCAGTAGTATAGGAGCCAGGGGAGACACTGAAGCTTTCTTT.

The chain links TRBV5-6 to TRBJ1-2; D call uncertain. This CDR3 has 13 amino acids. The germline V and J ends were trimmed by 0 bases and 4 bases, with 7 bases remaining between them. Germline V gives CDR1 SGHDT, CDR2 YYEEEE. The CDR3 here is CASSLDSLYGYTF. The CDR3 DNA sequence: TGTGCCAGCAGCTTGGACAGTCTCTATGGCTACACCTTC.

The CDR3 spells CASSLTGGGGDTEAFF. DNA for the CDR3: TGTGCCAGCAGCTTGACAGGGGGTGGGGGGGACACTGAAGCTTTCTTT. The V call is TRBV7-3, the J call TRBJ1-1, with 9 bases lining up with TRBD1. V lost 3 bases to trimming and J lost 3 bases; unmatched junction nucleotides: 8. The CDR3 loop spans 16 amino acids. CDR1 is SGHTA, CDR2 FQGTGA, per germline.

The chain couples TRBV7-2 to TRBJ1-3; D remains ambiguous. The V gene lost 7 bases and the J gene lost 4 bases, with 5 bases spanning the gap. The CDR3 is 11 residues long. The germline CDR1 and CDR2 sequences are SGHTA and FQGNSA. CDR3: CASTQGNTIYF. CDR3 nucleotide sequence: TGTGCCAGCACCCAGGGAAACACCATATATTTT.

This clone was recorded only once. This chain links TRBV2 with TRBJ2-1; TRBD2 matches 16 bases. Germline CDR1 reads SNHLY; CDR2 reads FYNNEI. V was pared by 9 bases and J by 7 bases, with 12 bases of the junction left unmatched. The CDR3 runs to 17 residues. The CDR3: CARRGLAGGPGINEQFF. The CDR3 nucleotides are TGTGCCAGGCGGGGACTAGCGGGAGGGCCGGGCATTAATGAGCAGTTCTTC.

This clone was detected only a few times. The J gene is TRBJ1-6, the V gene TRBV7-9; D unclear. V lost 5 bases and J 10 bases, leaving 15 bases between the germline ends. The CDR3 covers 14 residues. CDR1 is SEHNR and CDR2 is FQNEAQ in the germline V gene (reference sequence). The CDR3 DNA is TGTGCCAGCAGCAGCCGCGGGGAAAGGTCACCCCTCCACTTT. This encodes CASSSRGERSPLHF.

The V call is TRBV5-1, the J call TRBJ1-2; 9 positions agree with TRBD1. Germline V gene sequence: CDR1 SGHRS, CDR2 YFSETQ. The CDR3 consists of 14 residues. Unmatched junction bases numbered 6, after V lost 3 bases and J lost 6 bases. The CDR3 DNA is TGCGCCAGCAGCTCCCTGGACAGGGGAGATGGCTACACCTTC. Translation gives CASSSLDRGDGYTF.

The genes are TRBV28 and TRBJ2-3, with 8 bases lining up with TRBD2. This CDR3 contains 17 residues. CDR1 is MDHEN and CDR2 is SYDVKM in the germline V gene. With V trimmed by 1 base and J by 5 bases, 11 bases remained unmatched. DNA for the CDR3: TGTGCCAGCAGTTTATTCTGGACTGGCGGGAGGCGAGATACGCAGTATTTT. It codes for CASSLFWTGGRRDTQYF.

V is TRBV7-9 and J is TRBJ1-2, with a tentative D call TRBD1 (6 bases). Trimming took off 3 bases at V and 6 bases at J, with 8 bases between the two ends. Germline V gives CDR1 SEHNR, CDR2 FQNEAQ (reference sequence). This CDR3 has 12 residues. The CDR3 region has the DNA TGTGCCAGCAGCTTCAACAGGGATGGCTACACCTTC. This codes for CASSFNRDGYTF.

In DNA form, the CDR3 reads TGTGCCAGCACCTCCCCGGACAGGGAATCCTACGAGCAGTACTTC. Residues: CASTSPDRESYEQYF. This chain uses TRBV6-6 with TRBJ2-5; 8 positions match TRBD1. TRBJ2-7 matches the DNA end more closely, so the J call is doubtful. The CDR3 runs to 15 residues. CDR1 and CDR2 (germline): MNHNY, SVGAGI (reference sequence).

This clone appeared a single time. The rearrangement uses TRBV28 and TRBJ2-7, with 7 positions matching TRBD2. CDR3 length: 17 amino acids. Per the germline V gene, CDR1 is MDHEN and CDR2 is SYDVKM. J was trimmed by 4 bases and V by 3 bases; bases with no gene match: 15. The CDR3 nucleotides are TGTGCCAGCAGTTTGTTCCCGGGAAGGGACTACGATTACGAGCAGTACTTC. This encodes CASSLFPGRDYDYEQYF.

This chain uses TRBV19 with TRBJ2-6; the D gene is possibly TRBD1 (5 bases). Germline CDR1 LNHDA, CDR2 SQIVND (reference sequence). The CDR3 totals 14 residues. V lost 6 bases to trimming and J lost 2 bases, with 8 bases between them. CDR3 in amino acids: CASSKGPGANVLTF. Written as DNA, the CDR3 is TGTGCCAGTAGCAAGGGGCCTGGGGCCAACGTCCTGACTTTC.

This chain links TRBV9 with TRBJ2-1; 7 nucleotides line up with TRBD2. The CDR3 loop spans 15 amino acids. The germline CDR1 and CDR2 sequences are SGDLS and YYNGEE. The trim removed 0 bases at V and 10 bases at J, leaving 10 bases unmatched. The CDR3 nucleotides read TGTGCCAGCAGCGTAGATGGCGGGAGCCGCCGAGAGCAGTTCTTC. This codes for CASSVDGGSRREQFF.

This chain links TRBV15 with TRBJ2-7; D is possibly TRBD1 (5 bases). V was trimmed by 1 base and J by 6 bases, leaving 16 bases between them. The CDR3 runs 15 residues. The germline CDR1 and CDR2 sequences are LNHNV and YYDKDF (reference sequence). This CDR3 is CATSRVGQGEIEQYF. The CDR3 DNA follows: TGTGCCACCAGCAGAGTAGGGCAGGGTGAGATCGAGCAGTACTTC.

The genes are TRBV19 and TRBJ1-4; TRBD1 agrees at 10 bases. V lost 6 bases and J lost 0; bases outside the gene matches: 4. Germline V CDR1 and CDR2: LNHDA, SQIVND (reference sequence). This CDR3 is 16 amino acids long. CDR3 region: CASRWDRGTTNEKLFF. CDR3 sequence (DNA): TGTGCCAGTAGATGGGACAGGGGAACAACTAATGAAAAACTGTTTTTT.

This clone was seen only a few times. The chain carries TRBV5-1 and TRBJ2-1; 15 nucleotides line up with TRBD2. The CDR3 extends over 19 amino acids. Germline CDR1 reads SGHRS; CDR2 reads YFSETQ. Trimming cost V 6 bases and J 6 bases; bases outside gene matches: 16. The CDR3 reads CASKTRTSGRAVESNEQFF. The CDR3 coding sequence is TGCGCCAGCAAAACTAGGACTAGCGGGAGGGCCGTCGAGAGCAATGAGCAGTTCTTC.

This clone was seen more than once but under ten times. This chain connects TRBV25-1 to TRBJ1-3; D call uncertain. CDR3 length: 13 residues. Trimming removed 7 bases from V and 0 bases from J, with 7 bases in between. Germline V gives CDR1 MGHDK, CDR2 SYGVNS. The DNA of the CDR3 is TGTGCCAGCATTACGAGCTCTGGAAACACCATATATTTT. It codes for CASITSSGNTIYF.

The V gene is TRBV6-1, the J gene TRBJ2-2; 8 nucleotides align to TRBD1. V gave up 5 bases and J gave up 5 bases; unmatched junction bases: 7. CDR1 and CDR2 from the germline V gene are MNHNS and SASEGT. This CDR3 spans 15 amino acids. The CDR3: CASSLGDRGTGELFF. CDR3 coding DNA: TGTGCCAGCAGTCTTGGTGACAGGGGAACCGGGGAGCTGTTTTTT.